The rows below give T cell receptor beta chains drawn from one sample of a study of T cells in Graves' hyperthyroidism and ophthalmopathy. In TCRdb, the multiplex PCR reads were re-called with MiXCR into one record per CDR3 protein. The table has around 440,000 distinct CDR3 sequences, 15% to 17% seen once. Sequenced sample: blood. These TCRs come from a woman under 30 with Graves' hyperthyroidism. Each CDR3 is given with its conserved first and last residue. Fields, in order: D gene, V gene, clone size, J gene, CDR3 protein, CDR3 DNA. A D gene is named only where the DNA matches it firmly. Expanded clones get a size class; other rows say once, few or many, or leave the size out.

D: -; V: TRBV28; size: -; J: TRBJ1-6; CDR3: CASSRVMRNSPLHF; DNA: TGTGCCAGCTCCAGGGTTATGAGGAATTCACCCCTCCACTTT
D: TRBD1; V: TRBV2; size: many; J: TRBJ2-1; CDR3: CASRLQGTYNEQFF; DNA: TGTGCCAGCAGGCTACAGGGGACCTACAATGAGCAGTTCTTC
D: -; V: TRBV6-1; size: many; J: TRBJ1-6; CDR3: CASTGSFNSPLHF; DNA: TGTGCCAGCACGGGCAGCTTCAATTCACCCCTCCACTTT
D: TRBD1; V: TRBV20-1; size: many; J: TRBJ1-6; CDR3: CSARRQGAGNSPLHF; DNA: TGCAGTGCTAGACGACAGGGGGCAGGCAATTCACCCCTCCACTTT
D: -; V: TRBV20-1; size: many; J: TRBJ2-5; CDR3: CSASDIRAEVQETQYF; DNA: TGCAGTGCTAGCGACATCCGCGCGGAGGTCCAAGAGACCCAGTACTTC
D: -; V: TRBV6-1; size: few; J: TRBJ1-2; CDR3: CASSKGGPYGYTF; DNA: TGTGCCAGCAGTAAAGGGGGGCCCTATGGCTACACCTTC
D: TRBD1; V: TRBV20-1; size: many; J: TRBJ2-5; CDR3: CSALDRDETQYF; DNA: TGCAGTGCCTTGGACAGGGACGAGACCCAGTACTTC
D: -; V: TRBV11-2; size: many; J: TRBJ2-1; CDR3: CASSSTMTPKQFF; DNA: TGTGCCAGCAGCTCCACGATGACCCCTAAGCAGTTCTTC
D: -; V: TRBV9; size: -; J: TRBJ1-2; CDR3: CASSGEANYGYTF; DNA: TGTGCCAGCAGCGGGGAGGCTAACTATGGCTACACCTTC
D: TRBD1; V: TRBV28; size: many; J: TRBJ1-2; CDR3: CASSTTGTASNYGYTF; DNA: TGTGCCAGCAGTACAACCGGGACAGCTTCTAACTATGGCTACACCTTC
D: -; V: TRBV11-2; size: many; J: TRBJ1-1; CDR3: CASSLAAENTEAFF; DNA: TGTGCCAGCAGCTTAGCAGCGGAGAACACTGAAGCTTTCTTT
D: -; V: TRBV4-1; size: -; J: TRBJ1-1; CDR3: CASSQVPGPEAFF; DNA: TGCGCCAGCAGCCAAGTTCCGGGGCCTGAAGCTTTCTTT
D: -; V: TRBV18; size: once; J: TRBJ1-5; CDR3: CAGSQAGSEPQHF; DNA: TGTGCCGGCTCACAGGCAGGGTCCGAGCCCCAGCATTTT
D: -; V: TRBV7-8; size: -; J: TRBJ1-1; CDR3: CASSSTWGAGGEAFF; DNA: TGTGCCAGCAGCTCCACGTGGGGGGCCGGGGGTGAAGCTTTCTTT
D: TRBD2; V: TRBV7-3; size: few; J: TRBJ2-2; CDR3: CASSRRGGGAPGELFF; DNA: TGTGCCAGCAGCCGTAGGGGCGGGGGGGCCCCCGGGGAGCTGTTTTTT
D: -; V: TRBV9; size: many; J: TRBJ2-4; CDR3: CASSVGRGGDPWGNIQYF; DNA: TGTGCCAGCAGCGTAGGTAGGGGGGGGGACCCCTGGGGAAACATTCAGTACTTC
D: -; V: TRBV2; size: -; J: TRBJ2-3; CDR3: CASSQTRPGTDTQYF; DNA: TGTGCCAGCAGCCAAACCCGTCCCGGGACAGATACGCAGTATTTT
D: -; V: TRBV5-1; size: few; J: TRBJ2-7; CDR3: CASSLELLDEQYF; DNA: TGCGCCAGCAGCTTGGAGCTTTTGGACGAGCAGTACTTC
D: TRBD2; V: TRBV24-1; size: -; J: TRBJ2-1; CDR3: CATSAEGRGDEQFF; DNA: TGTGCCACCAGTGCCGAGGGCCGGGGGGATGAGCAGTTCTTC
D: TRBD2; V: TRBV3-1; size: few; J: TRBJ2-7; CDR3: CASSQDLAATYEQYF; DNA: TGTGCCAGCAGCCAAGACCTAGCGGCAACCTACGAGCAGTACTTC
D: TRBD2; V: TRBV10-3; size: -; J: TRBJ2-5; CDR3: CAISASGGAQETQYF; DNA: TGTGCCATCAGTGCTAGCGGGGGGGCCCAAGAGACCCAGTACTTC